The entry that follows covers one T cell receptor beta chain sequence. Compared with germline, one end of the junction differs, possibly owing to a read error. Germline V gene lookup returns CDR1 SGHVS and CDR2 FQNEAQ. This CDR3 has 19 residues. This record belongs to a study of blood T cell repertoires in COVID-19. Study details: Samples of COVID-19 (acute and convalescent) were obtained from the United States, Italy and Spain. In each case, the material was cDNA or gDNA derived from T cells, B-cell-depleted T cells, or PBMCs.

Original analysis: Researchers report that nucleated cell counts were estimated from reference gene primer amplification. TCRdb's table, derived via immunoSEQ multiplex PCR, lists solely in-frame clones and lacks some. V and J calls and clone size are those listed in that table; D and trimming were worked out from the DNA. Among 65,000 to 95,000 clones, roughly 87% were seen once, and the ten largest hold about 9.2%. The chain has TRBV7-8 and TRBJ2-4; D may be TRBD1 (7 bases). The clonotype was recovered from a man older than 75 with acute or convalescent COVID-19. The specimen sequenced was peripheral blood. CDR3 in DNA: TGTCCCAGCAGCTTAGAGCCCATGGGGGCAGGGGGGGCCAAAAACATTCAGTACTTC. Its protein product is CPSSLEPMGAGGAKNIQYF.